This T cell receptor (beta chain) was sequenced in a study of cytomegalovirus exposure and HLA in healthy donors. The CDR3 runs 15 residues. V gave up 8 bases and J gave up 5 bases, with 21 bases separating them. Germline values: CDR1 LNHNV, CDR2 YYDKDF (reference sequence). PCR amplification relied on 60 Vbeta primers (plus 13 Jbeta primers). This table comes from immunoSEQ multiplex PCR, and its TCRdb copy is limited to in-frame clones, with some not included. This sample has 130,000 or so clones, with more than 60% found just once. This sequence joins TRBV15 and TRBJ2-5, with D possibly being TRBD2 (7 bases). The clonotype comes from a female donor in good health and CMV-seronegative. Sequenced: PBMCs. CDR3 bases: TGTGCCACCCGGGGAGGGGGGAGCGATACGGAGACCCAGTACTTC. Protein: CATRGGGSDTETQYF. Looking up the rest from reference TRBV15 and TRBJ2-5 gives the full variable domain: DAMVIQNPRYQVTQFGKPVTLSCSQTLNHNVMYWYQQKSSQAPKLLFHYYDKDFNNEADTPDNFQSRRPNTSFCFLDIRSPGLGDTAMYLCATRGGGSDTETQYFGPGTRLLVL.